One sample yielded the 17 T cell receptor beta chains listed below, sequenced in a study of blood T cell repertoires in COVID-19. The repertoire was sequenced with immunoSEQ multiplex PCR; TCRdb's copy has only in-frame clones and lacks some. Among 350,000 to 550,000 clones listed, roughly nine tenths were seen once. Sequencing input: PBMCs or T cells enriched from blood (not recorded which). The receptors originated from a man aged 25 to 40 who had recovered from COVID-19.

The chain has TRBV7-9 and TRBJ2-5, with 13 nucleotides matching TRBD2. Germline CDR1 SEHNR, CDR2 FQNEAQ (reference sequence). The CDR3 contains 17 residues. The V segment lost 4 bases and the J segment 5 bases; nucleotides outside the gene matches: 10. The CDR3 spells CASSSHRLAGGRETQYF. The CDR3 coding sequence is TGTGCCAGCAGCTCCCACAGACTAGCGGGGGGACGCGAGACCCAGTACTTC.

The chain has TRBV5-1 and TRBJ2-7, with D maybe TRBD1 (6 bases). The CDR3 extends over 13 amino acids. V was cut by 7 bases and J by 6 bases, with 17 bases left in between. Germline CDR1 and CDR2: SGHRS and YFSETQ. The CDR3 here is CASGKQGKFEQYF. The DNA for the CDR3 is TGCGCCAGCGGGAAACAGGGTAAATTCGAGCAGTACTTC.

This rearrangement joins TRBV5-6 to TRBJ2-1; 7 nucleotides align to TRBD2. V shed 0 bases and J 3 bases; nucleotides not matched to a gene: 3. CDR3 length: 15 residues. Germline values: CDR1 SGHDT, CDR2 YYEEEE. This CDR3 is CASSLGGGSYNEQFF. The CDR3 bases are TGTGCCAGCAGCTTGGGGGGCGGGAGCTACAATGAGCAGTTCTTC.

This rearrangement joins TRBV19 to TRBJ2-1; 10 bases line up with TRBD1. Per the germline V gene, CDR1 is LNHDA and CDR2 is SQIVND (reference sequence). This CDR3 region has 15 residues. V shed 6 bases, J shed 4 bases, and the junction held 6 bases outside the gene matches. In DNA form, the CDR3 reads TGTGCCAGTAGCAAGGACAGGGGGGAATACAATGAGCAGTTCTTC. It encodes CASSKDRGEYNEQFF.

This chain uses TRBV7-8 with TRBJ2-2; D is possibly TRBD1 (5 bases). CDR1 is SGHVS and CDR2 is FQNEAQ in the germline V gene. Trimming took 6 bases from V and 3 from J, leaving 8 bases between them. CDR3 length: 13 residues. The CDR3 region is CASRTVYTGELFF. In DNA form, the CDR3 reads TGTGCCAGCAGGACAGTGTACACCGGGGAGCTGTTTTTT.

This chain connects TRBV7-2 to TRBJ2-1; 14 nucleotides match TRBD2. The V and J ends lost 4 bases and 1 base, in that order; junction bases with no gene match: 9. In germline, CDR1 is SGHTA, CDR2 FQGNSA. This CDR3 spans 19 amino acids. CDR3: CASSYRGTSGSPSYNEQFF. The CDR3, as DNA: TGTGCCAGCAGCTATAGGGGGACTAGCGGGAGCCCTTCCTACAATGAGCAGTTCTTC.

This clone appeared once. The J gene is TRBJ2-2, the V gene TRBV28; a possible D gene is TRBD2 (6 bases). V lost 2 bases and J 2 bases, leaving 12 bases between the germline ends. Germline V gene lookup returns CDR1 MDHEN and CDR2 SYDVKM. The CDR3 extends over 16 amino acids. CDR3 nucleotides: TGTGCCAGCAGTTTACTTGGAGGGGACAACACCGGGGAGCTGTTTTTT. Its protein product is CASSLLGGDNTGELFF.

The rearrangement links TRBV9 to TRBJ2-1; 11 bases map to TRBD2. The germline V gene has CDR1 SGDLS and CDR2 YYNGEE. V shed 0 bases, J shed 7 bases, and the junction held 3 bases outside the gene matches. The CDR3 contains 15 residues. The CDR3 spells CASSVGLAGRNEQFF. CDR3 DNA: TGTGCCAGCAGCGTAGGACTAGCGGGAAGAAATGAGCAGTTCTTC.

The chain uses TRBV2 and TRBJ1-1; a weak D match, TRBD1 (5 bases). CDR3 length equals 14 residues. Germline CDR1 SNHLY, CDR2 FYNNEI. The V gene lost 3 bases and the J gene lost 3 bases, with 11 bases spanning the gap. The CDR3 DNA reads TGTGCCAGCAGTGAGCAGGGTCCCTACACTGAAGCTTTCTTT. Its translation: CASSEQGPYTEAFF.

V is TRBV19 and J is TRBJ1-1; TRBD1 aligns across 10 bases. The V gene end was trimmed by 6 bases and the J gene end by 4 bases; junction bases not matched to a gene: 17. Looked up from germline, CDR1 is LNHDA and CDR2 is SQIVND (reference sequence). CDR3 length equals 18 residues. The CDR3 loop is CASRETGQGFLGGTEAFF. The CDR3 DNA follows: TGTGCCAGTAGGGAGACGGGACAGGGGTTTTTGGGCGGCACTGAAGCTTTCTTT.

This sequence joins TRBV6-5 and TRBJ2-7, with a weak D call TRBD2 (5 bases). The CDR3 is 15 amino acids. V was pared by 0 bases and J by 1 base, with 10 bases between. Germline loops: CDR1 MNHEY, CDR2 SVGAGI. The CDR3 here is CASSYSGAGSYEQYF. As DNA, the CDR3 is TGTGCCAGCAGTTACTCGGGAGCCGGGTCCTACGAGCAGTACTTC.

As DNA, the CDR3 is TGTGCCAGCAGTTCCCTGACTAGCGGGTTCGTGAATGAGCAGTTCTTC. It encodes CASSSLTSGFVNEQFF. The chain is built from TRBV27 and TRBJ2-1, with TRBD2 identical over 10 bases. This CDR3 contains 16 residues. The germline V gene has CDR1 MNHEY and CDR2 SMNVEV (reference sequence). V shed 4 bases, J shed 7 bases, and the junction held 10 bases outside the gene matches.

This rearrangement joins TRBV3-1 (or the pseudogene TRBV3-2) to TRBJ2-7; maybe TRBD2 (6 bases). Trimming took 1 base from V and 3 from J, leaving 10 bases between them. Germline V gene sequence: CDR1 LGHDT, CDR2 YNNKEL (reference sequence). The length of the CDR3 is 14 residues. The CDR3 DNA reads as TGTGCCAGCAGCCAAGGGGAGGTAGTCTACGAGCAGTACTTC. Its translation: CASSQGEVVYEQYF.

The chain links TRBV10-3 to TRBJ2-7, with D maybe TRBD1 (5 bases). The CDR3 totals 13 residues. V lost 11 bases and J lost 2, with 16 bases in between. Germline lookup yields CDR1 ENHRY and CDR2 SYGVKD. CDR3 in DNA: TGTGCCGCCTCCCAGGGCCAGACCTACGAGCAGTACTTC. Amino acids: CAASQGQTYEQYF.

CDR3 sequence reads: CAWSVRIRQSEQFF. In DNA, the CDR3 is TGTGCCTGGAGTGTACGGATCAGACAGAGTGAGCAGTTCTTC. This sequence joins TRBV30 and TRBJ2-1; D perhaps matches TRBD1 (5 bases). The V end was cut by 0 bases, the J end by 9 bases, with 15 bases between. Germline CDR1 and CDR2: GTSNPN and SVGIG (reference sequence). CDR3 length equals 14 residues.

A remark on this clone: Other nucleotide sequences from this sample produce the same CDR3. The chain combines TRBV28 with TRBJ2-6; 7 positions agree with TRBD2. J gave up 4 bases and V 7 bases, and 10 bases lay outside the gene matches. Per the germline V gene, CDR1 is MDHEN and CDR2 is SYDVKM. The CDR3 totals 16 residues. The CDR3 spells CASTPGGGTGANVLTF. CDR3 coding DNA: TGTGCCAGCACCCCAGGCGGGGGAACCGGGGCCAACGTCCTGACTTTC.

For the CDR3, the DNA is TGTGCCACCAGCAGTGGACTAGCGGGAGGGTACGAGCAGTACTTC. Protein product: CATSSGLAGGYEQYF. V and J are TRBV15 and TRBJ2-7, with 15 bases that match TRBD2. Germline V gene lookup returns CDR1 LNHNV and CDR2 YYDKDF (reference sequence). V dropped 3 bases and J dropped 4; count of bases not matched to a gene: 1. This CDR3 contains 15 residues.